What follows describes a single TCR beta chain. Its antigen is unknown. TCRdb fed the 5' RACE reads into MiXCR, producing one record per CDR3 protein. The repertoire has about 540,000 distinct CDR3 sequences, about 12% of them found once; the top ten carry about 6.5%. This record comes from a study of CD8 T cells in ankylosing spondylitis. Whole-study results and caveats: Within ankylosing spondylitis blood, a TCR beta motif made up of fewer than ten highly homologous variants appeared to be characteristic.

Germline values: CDR1 KGHDR, CDR2 SFDVKD. V lost 4 bases and J 1 base, leaving 6 bases between the germline ends. The CDR3 runs 13 residues. The sequenced material came from blood, either unsorted or a sorted T cell fraction (not recorded which). The receptor was derived from a male donor with ankylosing spondylitis. The chain carries TRBV24-1 and TRBJ1-1; D gene unclear. Here the CDR3 DNA reads TGTGCCACCAGTGACTGGAGGAACACTGAAGCTTTCTTT. Protein: CATSDWRNTEAFF.